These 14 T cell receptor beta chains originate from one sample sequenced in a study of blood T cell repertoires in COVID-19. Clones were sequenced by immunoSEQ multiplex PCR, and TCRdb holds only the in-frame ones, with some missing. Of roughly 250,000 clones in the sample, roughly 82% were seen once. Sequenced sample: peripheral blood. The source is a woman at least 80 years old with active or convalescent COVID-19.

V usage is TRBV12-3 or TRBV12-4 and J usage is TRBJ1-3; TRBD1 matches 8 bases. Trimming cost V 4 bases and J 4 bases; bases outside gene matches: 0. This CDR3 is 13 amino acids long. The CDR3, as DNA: TGTGCCAGCAGTTACAGGGGGGGAAACACCATATATTTT. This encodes CASSYRGGNTIYF.

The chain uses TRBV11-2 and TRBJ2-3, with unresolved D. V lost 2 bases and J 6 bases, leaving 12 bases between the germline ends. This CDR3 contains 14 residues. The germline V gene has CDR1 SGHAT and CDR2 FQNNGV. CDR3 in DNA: TGTGCCAGCAGCTTAAACCCTGTTGGCGATACGCAGTATTTT. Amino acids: CASSLNPVGDTQYF.

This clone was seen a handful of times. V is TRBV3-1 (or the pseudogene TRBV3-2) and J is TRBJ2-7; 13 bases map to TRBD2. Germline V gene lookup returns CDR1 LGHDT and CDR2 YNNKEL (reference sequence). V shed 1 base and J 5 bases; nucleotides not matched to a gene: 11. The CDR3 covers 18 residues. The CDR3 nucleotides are TGTGCCAGCAGCCAAGTCGGACTAGCGGGGGTTCCCTTTGACGAGCAGTACTTC. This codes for CASSQVGLAGVPFDEQYF.

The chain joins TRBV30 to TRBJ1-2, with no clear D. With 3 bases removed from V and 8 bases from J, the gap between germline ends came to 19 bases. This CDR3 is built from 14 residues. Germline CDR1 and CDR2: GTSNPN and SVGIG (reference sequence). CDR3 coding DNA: TGTGCCTGGAGGAACCTTCGAGGGATGGGAGGCTACACCTTC. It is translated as CAWRNLRGMGGYTF.

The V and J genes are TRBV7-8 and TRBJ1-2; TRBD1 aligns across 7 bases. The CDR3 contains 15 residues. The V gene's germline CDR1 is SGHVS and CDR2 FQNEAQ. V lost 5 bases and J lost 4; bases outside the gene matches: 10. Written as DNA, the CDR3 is TGTGCCAGCAGCCTAAACAGGGGAATGGGCTATGGCTACACCTTC. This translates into CASSLNRGMGYGYTF.

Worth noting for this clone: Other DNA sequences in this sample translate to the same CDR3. CDR3: CASSPRGQPQHF. In nucleotides, the CDR3 is TGTGCCAGCTCACCACGCGGTCAGCCCCAGCATTTT. This chain joins TRBV18 and TRBJ1-5; no firm D call. Trimming stripped 1 base from V and 6 bases from J, with 4 bases between. CDR1 KGHSH and CDR2 LQKENI come from the germline V gene. The CDR3 covers 12 residues.

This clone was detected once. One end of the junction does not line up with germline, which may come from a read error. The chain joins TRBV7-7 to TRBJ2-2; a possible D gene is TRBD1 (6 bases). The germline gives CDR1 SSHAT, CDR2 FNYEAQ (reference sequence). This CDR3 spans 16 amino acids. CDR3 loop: CASSRYGGSNTGELFF. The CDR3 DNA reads TGTGCTAGCAGCCGATATGGGGGCTCGAACACCGGGGAGCTGTTTTTT. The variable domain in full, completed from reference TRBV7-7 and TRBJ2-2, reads GAGVSQSPRYKVTKRGQDVTLRCDPISSHATLYWYQQALGQGPEFLTYFNYEAQPDKSGLPSDRFSAERPEGSISTLTIQRTEQRDSAMYRCASSRYGGSNTGELFFGEGSRLTVL.

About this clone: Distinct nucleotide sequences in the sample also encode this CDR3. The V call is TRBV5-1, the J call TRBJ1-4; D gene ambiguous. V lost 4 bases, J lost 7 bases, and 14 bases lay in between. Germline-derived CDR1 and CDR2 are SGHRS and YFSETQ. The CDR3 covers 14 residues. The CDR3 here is CASSLERGGEKLFF. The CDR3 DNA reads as TGCGCCAGCAGCCTGGAGCGGGGAGGTGAAAAACTGTTTTTT.

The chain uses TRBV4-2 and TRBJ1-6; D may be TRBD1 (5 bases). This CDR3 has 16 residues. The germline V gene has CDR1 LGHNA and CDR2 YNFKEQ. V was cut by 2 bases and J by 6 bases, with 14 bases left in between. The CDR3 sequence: CASSQSQGRGNSPLHF. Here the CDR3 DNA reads TGTGCCAGCAGCCAATCCCAGGGTAGGGGTAATTCACCCCTCCACTTT.

CDR3: CASSSTGVEAFF. CDR3 nucleotide sequence: TGTGCCAGCAGTTCGACAGGAGTTGAAGCTTTCTTT. The V call is TRBV28, the J call TRBJ1-1, with a weak D call TRBD1 (6 bases). The length of the CDR3 is 12 residues. Germline CDR1 reads MDHEN; CDR2 reads SYDVKM. Trimming shortened V by 4 bases and J by 7 bases, and 10 bases separated the two germline ends.

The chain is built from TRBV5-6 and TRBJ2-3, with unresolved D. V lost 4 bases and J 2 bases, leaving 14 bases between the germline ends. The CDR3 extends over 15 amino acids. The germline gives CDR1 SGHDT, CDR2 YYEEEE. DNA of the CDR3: TGTGCCAGCAGCCGCAGGCAGTCCACCACAGATACGCAGTATTTT. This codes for CASSRRQSTTDTQYF.

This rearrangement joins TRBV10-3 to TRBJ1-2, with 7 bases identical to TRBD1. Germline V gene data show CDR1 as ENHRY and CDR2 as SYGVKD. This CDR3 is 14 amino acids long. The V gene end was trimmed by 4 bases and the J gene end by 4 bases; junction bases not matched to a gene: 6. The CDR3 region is CAISGGTAIYGYTF. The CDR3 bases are TGTGCCATCAGTGGAGGGACAGCGATCTATGGCTACACCTTC.

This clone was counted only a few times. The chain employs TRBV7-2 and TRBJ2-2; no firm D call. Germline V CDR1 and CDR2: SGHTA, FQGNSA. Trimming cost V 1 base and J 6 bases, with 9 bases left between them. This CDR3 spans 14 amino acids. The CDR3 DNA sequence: TGTGCCAGCAGCTTAGAAATAGTGGCCGGGGAGCTGTTTTTT. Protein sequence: CASSLEIVAGELFF.

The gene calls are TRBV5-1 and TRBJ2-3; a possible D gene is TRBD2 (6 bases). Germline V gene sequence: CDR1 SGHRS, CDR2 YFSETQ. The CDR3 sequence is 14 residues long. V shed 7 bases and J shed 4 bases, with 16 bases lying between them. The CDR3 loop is CASRAGTGADTQYF. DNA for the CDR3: TGCGCCAGCCGAGCCGGGACGGGAGCAGATACGCAGTATTTT.